This T cell receptor beta chain comes out of a study of blood T cell repertoires in COVID-19. Study context: Acute and convalescent COVID-19 specimens originated in the United States, Italy and Spain. From T cells, B-cell-depleted T cells, or PBMCs came the material, which was cDNA or gDNA.

Looked up from germline, CDR1 is MNHEY and CDR2 is SVGAGI. Trimming shortened V by 6 bases and J by 0 bases, and 12 bases separated the two germline ends. This CDR3 comprises 15 residues. How the authors handled the data: From reference gene primer amplification, estimates of nucleated cell counts were derived. The assay was immunoSEQ multiplex PCR, and TCRdb's table has in-frame clones only and misses some. V, J and clone size reflect that table, while D and trimming were determined from the DNA. The table lists 120,000 or so clones, about 80% of them singletons. The sample taken for sequencing was peripheral blood. The chain combines TRBV6-5 with TRBJ1-3, with D possibly being TRBD1 (6 bases). The sequence derives from a man between 60 and 70 years old with acute or convalescent COVID-19. The CDR3 DNA is TGTGCCAGCAGCCACAGGGACCACTCTGGAAACACCATATATTTT. Amino acids: CASSHRDHSGNTIYF.